This T cell receptor beta chain originates from a study of blood T cell repertoires in COVID-19. Some clones are missing from TCRdb's copy, which holds only in-frame ones; the method was immunoSEQ multiplex PCR. Here the sample spans approximately 79,000 clones, more than 85% being singletons. There are 14 residues in the CDR3. The V and J ends lost 0 bases and 4 bases respectively, with 10 bases between them. The germline V gene has CDR1 SGHNT and CDR2 YYREEE (reference sequence). The sample comprised peripheral blood. This chain connects TRBV5-4 to TRBJ1-1, with a possible D match to TRBD1 (5 bases). The receptor comes from a man aged 60-69 years with acute or convalescent COVID-19. This CDR3 reads CASSLGAGGTEAFF. The CDR3, as DNA: TGTGCCAGCAGCTTGGGAGCGGGGGGCACTGAAGCTTTCTTT.